This T cell receptor beta chain is from a study of shared clonotypes between healthy human individuals. Only in-frame clones appear in the TCRdb table, and some are missing; sequencing was by immunoSEQ multiplex PCR. The repertoire holds some 2.3 million clones, with roughly 93% as singletons. The sample taken for sequencing was naive CD4+ T cells from PBMCs. Subset reported: CD45RA+ positively selected. This clonotype was sampled from a man aged 18 to 29 in good health. Some clones in this sample may be carry-over from other donors' samples.

CDR3 protein: CASSPTGNKHTEAFF. In DNA, the CDR3 is TGTGCCAGCAGTCCGACAGGGAACAAACACACTGAAGCTTTCTTT. This chain uses TRBV28 with TRBJ1-1; 7 bases match TRBD1. Germline CDR1 MDHEN, CDR2 SYDVKM. This CDR3 has 15 amino acids. Trimming at V came to 5 bases and at J to 3 bases, leaving 9 bases not matched to a gene.